These 9 T cell receptor beta chains were sequenced from one sample in a study of graft-versus-host responses after intestinal transplantation. The method was immunoSEQ multiplex PCR; TCRdb's version includes in-frame clones alone and lacks a portion of them. The data show under 100,000 clones, 75% to 95% seen once. Sequences were derived from PBMCs, sampled about 450 days after intestinal transplant. The source is a human patient who received an intestinal transplant, so some T cells may come from the graft donor.

The rearrangement joins TRBV9 to TRBJ2-2, with unresolved D. V was clipped by 0 bases and J by 1 base, with 7 bases between them. The CDR3 totals 15 residues. The germline V gene encodes CDR1 SGDLS and CDR2 YYNGEE. Here the CDR3 reads CASSVGQGNTGELFF. The CDR3 region has the DNA TGTGCCAGCAGCGTAGGACAAGGGAACACCGGGGAGCTGTTTTTT.

CDR3 amino acids: CASSLPVAGSYEQYF. CDR3 in DNA: TGTGCCAGCAGCTTACCGGTAGCCGGCTCCTACGAGCAGTACTTC. This chain connects TRBV5-6 to TRBJ2-7; D not certain. CDR1 and CDR2 from the germline V gene are SGHDT and YYEEEE. With 2 bases removed from V and 0 bases from J, the gap between germline ends came to 12 bases. This CDR3 spans 15 amino acids.

V is TRBV11-2 and J is TRBJ2-2; D is ambiguous. V lost 5 bases to trimming and J lost 8 bases, with 15 bases between them. The V gene's germline CDR1 is SGHAT and CDR2 FQNNGV. This CDR3 contains 14 residues. Here the CDR3 DNA reads TGTGCCAGCAGCCCTGAGACTTTTGGGGGGGAGCTGTTTTTT. It yields the protein CASSPETFGGELFF.

The chain links TRBV7-9 to TRBJ1-2; no clear D gene. The germline CDR1 and CDR2 sequences are SEHNR and FQNEAQ (reference sequence). The CDR3 consists of 15 residues. V dropped 2 bases and J dropped 2 bases, with 12 bases sitting between them. The CDR3 coding sequence is TGTGCCAGCAGCTTATCGGGGATGGGGAACTATGGCTACACCTTC. It is translated as CASSLSGMGNYGYTF. Complete variable domain (other parts from reference TRBV7-9 and TRBJ1-2): DTGVSQNPRHKITKRGQNVTFRCDPISEHNRLYWYRQTLGQGPEFLTYFQNEAQLEKSRLLSDRFSAERPKGSFSTLEIQRTEQGDSAMYLCASSLSGMGNYGYTFGSGTRLTVV.

The rearrangement links TRBV13 to TRBJ2-7; 9 nucleotides agree with TRBD1. The CDR3 is made up of 15 amino acids. With 2 bases clipped from V and 9 bases from J, the junction kept 11 bases outside the gene matches. Germline CDR1 and CDR2: PRHDT and FYEKMQ (reference sequence). The CDR3 loop is CASSLRVGQGSRQYF. CDR3 nucleotides: TGTGCCAGCAGCTTAAGGGTGGGACAGGGCTCAAGGCAGTACTTC.

The CDR3 nucleotides read TGTGCCAGTAGTATGGGGGGCGCCAGGAACACTGAAGCTTTCTTT. Encoded protein: CASSMGGARNTEAFF. The chain uses TRBV19 and TRBJ1-1, with a tentative D call TRBD1 (6 bases). V was clipped by 3 bases and J by 1 base, with 12 bases between them. In germline, CDR1 is LNHDA, CDR2 SQIVND (reference sequence). This CDR3 contains 15 residues.

This chain links TRBV18 with TRBJ2-7; 8 bases agree with TRBD1. CDR3 length equals 15 residues. V trimming: 5 bases; J trimming: 4 bases; junction bases outside the gene matches: 10. Germline CDR1 reads KGHSH; CDR2 reads LQKENI. The CDR3 nucleotides read TGTGCCAGCTCATCACGACCGAGGACAGGGTACGAGCAGTACTTC. Its translation is CASSSRPRTGYEQYF.

The chain links TRBV4-1 to TRBJ1-2; no clear D gene. V lost 1 base to trimming and J lost 3 bases, with 15 bases between them. Germline loops: CDR1 MGHRA, CDR2 YSYEKL. The CDR3 loop spans 16 amino acids. The CDR3 nucleotides are TGCGCCAGCAGCCAAGGGGCCTTTCGTGGTTACTATGGCTACACCTTC. As protein: CASSQGAFRGYYGYTF.

The chain carries TRBV7-9 and TRBJ1-4; D gene unclear. The germline CDR1 and CDR2 sequences are SEHNR and FQNEAQ (reference sequence). This CDR3 region has 11 residues. Trimming shortened V by 1 base and J by 17 bases, and 11 bases separated the two germline ends. Here the CDR3 reads CASSLGGTSFF. Here the CDR3 DNA reads TGTGCCAGCAGCTTAGGTGGCACCAGTTTTTTT.